This note documents a single T cell receptor beta chain sequence. Sequencing used immunoSEQ multiplex PCR; TCRdb keeps in-frame clones, though not all of them. The sample has around 70,000 clones, around 68% seen once. The data belong to a study of cytotoxic CD8 clonotypes in ibrutinib-treated CLL. V shed 7 bases, J shed 0 bases, and the junction held 2 bases outside the gene matches. The germline gives CDR1 MNHNS, CDR2 SASEGT. CDR3 length: 13 amino acids. V and J are TRBV6-1 and TRBJ1-1; 7 bases are a match to TRBD1. The sequences come from PBMCs, collected after 12 months of ibrutinib treatment. This receptor was taken from a human donor with chronic lymphocytic leukemia. The CDR3 loop is CASMGQLNTEAFF. The CDR3 DNA reads TGTGCCAGCATGGGACAGCTGAACACTGAAGCTTTCTTT.